This TCR beta chain was retrieved from a study of blood T cells in healthy people across ages. The CDR3 length is 12 residues. In germline, CDR1 is DFQATT, CDR2 SNEGSKA (reference sequence). As to this clonotype: The antigen remains unidentified.

Per sample, at least 6 micrograms of total RNA were extracted. A second roughly 6 to 12 cycle PCR used barcoded and J-beta primers. Via MiXCR, TCRdb re-called the 5' RACE reads, giving one row per CDR3 protein. The sample has 1 million to 1.2 million distinct CDR3 sequences, roughly two fifths seen once. Whole-study findings and limits: Versus aged donors, long-lived donors had higher diversity and more naive CD4+ cells. With naive T cell percentage, TCR beta diversity showed a strong correlation.

This receptor was identified in a man between 18 and 29 years old in good health. The sample taken for sequencing was blood. This chain connects TRBV20-1 to TRBJ1-2; D is possibly TRBD1 (5 bases). Here the CDR3 DNA reads TGCAGCACCACAGGAAAACTCTATGGCTACACCTTC. Protein product: CSTTGKLYGYTF.